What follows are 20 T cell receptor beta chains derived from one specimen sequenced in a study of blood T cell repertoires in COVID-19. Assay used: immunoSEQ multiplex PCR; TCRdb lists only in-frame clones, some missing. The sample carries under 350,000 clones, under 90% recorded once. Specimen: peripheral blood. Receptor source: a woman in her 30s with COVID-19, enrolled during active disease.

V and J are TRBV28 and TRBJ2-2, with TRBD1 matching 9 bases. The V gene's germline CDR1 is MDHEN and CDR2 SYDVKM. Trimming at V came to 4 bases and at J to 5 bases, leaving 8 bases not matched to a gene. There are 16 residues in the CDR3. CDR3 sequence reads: CASSSPGQGFTGELFF. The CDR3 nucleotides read TGTGCCAGCAGTTCACCGGGACAGGGATTTACCGGGGAGCTGTTTTTT. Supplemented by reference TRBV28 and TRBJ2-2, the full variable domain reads DVKVTQSSRYLVKRTGEKVFLECVQDMDHENMFWYRQDPGLGLRLIYFSYDVKMKEKGDIPEGYSVSREKKERFSLILESASTNQTSMYLCASSSPGQGFTGELFFGEGSRLTVL.

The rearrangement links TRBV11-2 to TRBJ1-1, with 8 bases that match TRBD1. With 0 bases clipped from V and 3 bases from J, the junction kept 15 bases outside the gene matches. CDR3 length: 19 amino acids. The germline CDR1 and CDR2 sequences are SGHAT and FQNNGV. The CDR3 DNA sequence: TGTGCCAGCAGCTTAGAGACCCCGGGACAGGACATTTGGGACACTGAAGCTTTCTTT. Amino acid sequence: CASSLETPGQDIWDTEAFF.

CDR3 nucleotide sequence: TGTGCCAGTCCGGGACAGCTCACCGGGGAGCTGTTTTTT. As protein: CASPGQLTGELFF. The rearrangement links TRBV6-4 to TRBJ2-2, with 7 bases fitting TRBD1. V shed 9 bases and J 4 bases; nucleotides not matched to a gene: 5. This CDR3 has 13 amino acids. CDR1 is MRHNA and CDR2 is SNTAGT in the germline V gene.

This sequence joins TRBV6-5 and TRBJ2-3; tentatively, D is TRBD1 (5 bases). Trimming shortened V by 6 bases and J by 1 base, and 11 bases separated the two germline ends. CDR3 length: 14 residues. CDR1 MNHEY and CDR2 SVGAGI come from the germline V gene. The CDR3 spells CASRARGRTDTQYF. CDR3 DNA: TGTGCCAGCAGGGCTAGGGGTCGCACAGATACGCAGTATTTT.

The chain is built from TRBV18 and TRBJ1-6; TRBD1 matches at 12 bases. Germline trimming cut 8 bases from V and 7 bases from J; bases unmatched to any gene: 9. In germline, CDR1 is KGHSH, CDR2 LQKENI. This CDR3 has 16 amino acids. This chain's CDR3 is CASTLGTGGVNSPLHF. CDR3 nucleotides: TGTGCCAGCACCTTAGGGACAGGGGGCGTAAATTCACCCCTCCACTTT.

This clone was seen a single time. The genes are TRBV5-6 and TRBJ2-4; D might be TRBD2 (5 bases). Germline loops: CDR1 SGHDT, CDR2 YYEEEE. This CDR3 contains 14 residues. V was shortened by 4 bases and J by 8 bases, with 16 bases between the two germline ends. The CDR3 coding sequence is TGTGCCAGCAGCGGCCGGGGATCCGGGGACATTCAGTACTTC. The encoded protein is CASSGRGSGDIQYF.

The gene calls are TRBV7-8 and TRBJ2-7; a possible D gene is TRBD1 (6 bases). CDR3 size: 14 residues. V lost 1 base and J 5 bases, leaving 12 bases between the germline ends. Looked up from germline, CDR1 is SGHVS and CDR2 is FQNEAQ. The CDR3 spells CASSLEKQGNEQYV. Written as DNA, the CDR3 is TGTGCCAGCAGCTTAGAAAAACAGGGCAACGAGCAGTACGTC.

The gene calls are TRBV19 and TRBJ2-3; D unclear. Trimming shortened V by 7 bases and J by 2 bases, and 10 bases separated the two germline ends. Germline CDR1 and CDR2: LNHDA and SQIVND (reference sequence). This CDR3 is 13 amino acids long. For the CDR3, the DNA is TGTGCCAGTACGGGTACGGACACAGATACGCAGTATTTT. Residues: CASTGTDTDTQYF.

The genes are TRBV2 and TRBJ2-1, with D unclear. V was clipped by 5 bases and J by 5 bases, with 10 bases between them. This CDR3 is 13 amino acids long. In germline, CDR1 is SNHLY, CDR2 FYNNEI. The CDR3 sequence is CASSLTKDNEQFF. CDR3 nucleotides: TGTGCCAGCAGTCTTACAAAAGACAATGAGCAGTTCTTC.

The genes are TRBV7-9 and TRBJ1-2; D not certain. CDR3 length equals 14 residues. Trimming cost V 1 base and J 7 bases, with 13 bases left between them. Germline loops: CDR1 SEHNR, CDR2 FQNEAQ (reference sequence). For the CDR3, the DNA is TGTGCCAGCAGCTTAGATCCAGGCACGAGTGGCTACACCTTC. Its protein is CASSLDPGTSGYTF.

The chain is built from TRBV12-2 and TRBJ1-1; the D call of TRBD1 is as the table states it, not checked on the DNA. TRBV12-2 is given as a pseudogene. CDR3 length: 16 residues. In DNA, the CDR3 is TGTGCAAGTCGCTTAGGCGCGCAGGGGAATAGAGGTATGGCTTTCTTT. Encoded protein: CASRLGAQGNRGMAFF.

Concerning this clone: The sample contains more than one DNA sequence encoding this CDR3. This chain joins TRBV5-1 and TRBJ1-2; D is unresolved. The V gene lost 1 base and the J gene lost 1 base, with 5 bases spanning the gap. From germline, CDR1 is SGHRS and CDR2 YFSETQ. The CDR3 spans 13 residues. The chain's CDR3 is CASSLSVNYGYTF. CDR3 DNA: TGCGCCAGCAGCTTGAGCGTTAACTATGGCTACACCTTC.

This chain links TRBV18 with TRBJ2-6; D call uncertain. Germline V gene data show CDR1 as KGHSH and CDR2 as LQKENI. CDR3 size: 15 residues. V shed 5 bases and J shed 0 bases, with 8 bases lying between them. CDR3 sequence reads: CASSERYSGANVLTF. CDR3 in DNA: TGTGCCAGCTCAGAGAGGTACTCTGGGGCCAACGTCCTGACTTTC.

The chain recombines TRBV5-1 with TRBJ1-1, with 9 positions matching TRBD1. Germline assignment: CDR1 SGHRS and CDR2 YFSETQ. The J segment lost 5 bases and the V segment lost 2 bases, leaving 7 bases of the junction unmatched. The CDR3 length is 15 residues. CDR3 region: CASSLVGQGRTEAFF. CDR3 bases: TGCGCCAGCAGCTTAGTGGGACAGGGAAGGACTGAAGCTTTCTTT.

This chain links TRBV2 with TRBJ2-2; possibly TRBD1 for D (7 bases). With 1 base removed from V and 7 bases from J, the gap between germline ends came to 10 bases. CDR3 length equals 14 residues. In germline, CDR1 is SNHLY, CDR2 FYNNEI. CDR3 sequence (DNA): TGTGCCAGCAGTGAAGATCAGGGGGGCGGGGAGCTGTTTTTT. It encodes CASSEDQGGGELFF.

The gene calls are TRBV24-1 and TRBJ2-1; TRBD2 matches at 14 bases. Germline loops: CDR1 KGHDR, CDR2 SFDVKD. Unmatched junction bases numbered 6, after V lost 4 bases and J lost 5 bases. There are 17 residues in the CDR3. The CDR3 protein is CATSEGLAGALHNEQFF. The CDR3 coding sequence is TGTGCCACCAGTGAGGGACTAGCGGGGGCCCTGCACAATGAGCAGTTCTTC.

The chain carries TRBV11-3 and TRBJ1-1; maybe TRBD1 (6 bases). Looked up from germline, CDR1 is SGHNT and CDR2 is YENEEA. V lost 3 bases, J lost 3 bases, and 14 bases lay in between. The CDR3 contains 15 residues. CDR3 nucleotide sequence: TGTGCCAGCAGCTTGGTAACAGGGACGTACACTGAAGCTTTCTTT. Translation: CASSLVTGTYTEAFF.

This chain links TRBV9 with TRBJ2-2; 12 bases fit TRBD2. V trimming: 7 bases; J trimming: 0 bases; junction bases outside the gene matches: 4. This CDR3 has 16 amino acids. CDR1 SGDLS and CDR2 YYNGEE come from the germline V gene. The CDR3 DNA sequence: TGTGCCAGCGCAGGGACTAGCGGGTCGAACACCGGGGAGCTGTTTTTT. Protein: CASAGTSGSNTGELFF. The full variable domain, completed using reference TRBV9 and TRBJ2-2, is DSGVTQTPKHLITATGQRVTLRCSPRSGDLSVYWYQQSLDQGLQFLIQYYNGEERAKGNILERFSAQQFPDLHSELNLSSLELGDSALYFCASAGTSGSNTGELFFGEGSRLTVL.

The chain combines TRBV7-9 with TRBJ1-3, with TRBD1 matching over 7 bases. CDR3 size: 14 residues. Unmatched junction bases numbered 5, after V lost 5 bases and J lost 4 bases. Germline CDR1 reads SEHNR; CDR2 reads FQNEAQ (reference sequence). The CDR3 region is CASSPQGRGNTIYF. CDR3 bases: TGTGCCAGCAGCCCACAGGGGCGAGGAAACACCATATATTTT.

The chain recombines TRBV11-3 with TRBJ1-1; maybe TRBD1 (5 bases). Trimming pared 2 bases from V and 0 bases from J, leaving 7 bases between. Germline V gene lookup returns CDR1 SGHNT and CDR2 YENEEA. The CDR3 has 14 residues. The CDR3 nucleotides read TGTGCCAGCAGCTTAACAGGCTTGAACACTGAAGCTTTCTTT. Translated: CASSLTGLNTEAFF.